Included here is one TCR beta chain sequence, with context. Its antigen is unidentified. Other DNA variants within this sample encode the same CDR3. The sample is drawn from a study of CD8+ T cells in alopecia areata. Study in general: Patients in the study were on tofacitinib for 6 to 18 months, then off it for 6 months. Regarding the study as a whole: In lesional scalp, particularly from alopecia totalis/universalis, clonality was higher than in normal scalp.

Extraction and reverse transcription of RNA yielded cDNA as the sequencing template. Sequencing used immunoSEQ multiplex PCR; TCRdb keeps in-frame clones, though not all of them. The sample has 200,000 to 250,000 clones, 50% to 65% seen once. This TCR came from a human donor with alopecia areata. Specimen: CD4+ T cells sorted from blood, collected at week 0.

CDR3 nucleotide sequence: TGTGCCAGCAGCGTAGGACAAACCTACGAGCAGTACTTC. Encoded protein: CASSVGQTYEQYF. This sequence joins TRBV9 and TRBJ2-7; D is unclear. Trimming shortened V by 0 bases and J by 2 bases, and 6 bases separated the two germline ends. The CDR3 spans 13 residues. The germline V gene has CDR1 SGDLS and CDR2 YYNGEE.